This TCR beta chain was identified in a study of T cell changes during pregnancy in multiple sclerosis. TCRdb's table, derived via immunoSEQ multiplex PCR, lists solely in-frame clones and lacks some. The repertoire has 40,000 to 65,000 clones, about 92% of them found once; the top ten carry less than 0.25%. CDR1 and CDR2 (germline): SGHAT, FQNNGV. V was cut by 7 bases and J by 4 bases, with 18 bases left in between. The CDR3 is 15 amino acids. The sequence was collected from a female donor with multiple sclerosis, enrolled in a pregnancy study. Sequences were derived from CD4+ T cells from peripheral blood mononuclear cells, sampled in the third trimester of pregnancy. This chain links TRBV11-2 with TRBJ2-3, with TRBD1 as a possible D gene (5 bases). The CDR3 reads CASTPRAPSADTQYF. DNA for the CDR3: TGTGCCAGCACCCCCAGGGCTCCTTCTGCAGATACGCAGTATTTT.